This T cell receptor beta chain was profiled in a study of cytomegalovirus exposure and HLA in healthy donors. Study background: Assignment to the Caucasian-associated ancestry cluster applied to 75% to 85% of the approximately 380 genotyped donors.

Germline V CDR1 and CDR2: MDHEN, SYDVKM. The CDR3 is 14 amino acids. V lost 6 bases to trimming and J lost 3 bases; unmatched junction nucleotides: 8. Study-wide results and caveats: Rarity characterized most TCR sequences, yet some public TCRs appeared in many donors. Beyond CMV serostatus, there was no information to go on about immune exposure.

With 60 Vbeta and 13 Jbeta primers, the PCR was carried out. Sequencing was performed with immunoSEQ multiplex PCR; in TCRdb, only in-frame clones are kept and a portion is missing. The sample lists about 150,000 clones, about 70% occurring once. Only a few counts were recorded for this clone. Its cognate antigen is unknown. The chain couples TRBV28 to TRBJ2-7, with TRBD1 identical over 7 bases. The clonotype was recovered from a woman between 40 and 50 years old in good health and CMV-seronegative. Specimen: PBMCs. CDR3 protein: CASRPGQRRYEQYF. In DNA, the CDR3 is TGTGCCAGCAGACCGGGACAGAGACGCTACGAGCAGTACTTC.